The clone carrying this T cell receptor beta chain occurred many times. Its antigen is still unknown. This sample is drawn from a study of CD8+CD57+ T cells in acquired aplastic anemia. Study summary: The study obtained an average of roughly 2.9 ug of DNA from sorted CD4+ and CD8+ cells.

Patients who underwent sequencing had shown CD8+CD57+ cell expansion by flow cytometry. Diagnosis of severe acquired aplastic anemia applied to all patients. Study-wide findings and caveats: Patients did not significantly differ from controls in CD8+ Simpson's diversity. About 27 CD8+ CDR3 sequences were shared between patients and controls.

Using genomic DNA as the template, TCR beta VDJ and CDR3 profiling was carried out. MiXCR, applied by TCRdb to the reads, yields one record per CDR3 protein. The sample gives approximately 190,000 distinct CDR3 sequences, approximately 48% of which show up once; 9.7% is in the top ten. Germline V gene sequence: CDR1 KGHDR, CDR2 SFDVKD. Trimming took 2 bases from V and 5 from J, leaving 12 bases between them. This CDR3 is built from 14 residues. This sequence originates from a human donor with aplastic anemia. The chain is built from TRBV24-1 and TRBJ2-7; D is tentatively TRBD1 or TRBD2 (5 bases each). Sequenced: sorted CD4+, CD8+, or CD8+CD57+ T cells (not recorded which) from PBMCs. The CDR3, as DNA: TGTGCCACCAGTGATTCAGGGCTTAGCGACGAGCAGTACTTC. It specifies CATSDSGLSDEQYF.